A single sample gave rise to the 32 T cell receptor beta chains below, sequenced in a study of CD8 T cells in Susac syndrome. An amount of RNA that ranged from roughly 0.45 to 1 ug was reverse transcribed with random hexamers. TCRdb reanalysed the immunoSEQ multiplex PCR reads using MiXCR and keeps one entry per CDR3 protein. Here the sample spans roughly 160,000 distinct CDR3 sequences, more than 95% being singletons. Sequenced sample: CD4+ T cells from PBMCs. These receptors came from a human donor with Susac syndrome.

This rearrangement joins TRBV7-8 to TRBJ2-2; 7 nucleotides match TRBD1. The trim removed 6 bases at V and 5 bases at J, leaving 9 bases unmatched. In germline, CDR1 is SGHVS, CDR2 FQNEAQ. This CDR3 spans 15 amino acids. The CDR3 spells CASREGTAMTGELFF. CDR3 in DNA: TGTGCCAGCAGGGAAGGGACAGCCATGACCGGGGAGCTGTTTTTT.

This clonotype was seen just once. J is TRBJ1-1 and V is TRBV20-1; 7 bases map to TRBD1. The CDR3 spans 10 residues. Germline-derived CDR1 and CDR2 are DFQATT and SNEGSKA (reference sequence). The J segment lost 6 bases and the V segment lost 6 bases, leaving 1 base of the junction unmatched. This CDR3 is CSAQGAEAFF. In nucleotides, the CDR3 is TGCAGTGCCCAGGGGGCTGAAGCTTTCTTT.

V is TRBV12-3 or TRBV12-4 and J is TRBJ2-1; D ambiguous. The CDR3 loop spans 13 amino acids. With 2 bases removed from V and 9 bases from J, the gap between germline ends came to 11 bases. The CDR3 here is CASSLYVVGEQFF. DNA of the CDR3: TGTGCCAGCAGTTTATACGTGGTTGGTGAGCAGTTCTTC.

The gene calls are TRBV15 and TRBJ2-5; tentative D call: TRBD1 (6 bases). Trimming shortened V by 3 bases and J by 2 bases, and 13 bases separated the two germline ends. CDR3 size: 15 residues. Germline lookup yields CDR1 LNHNV and CDR2 YYDKDF (reference sequence). CDR3 sequence reads: CATSRDRTAQETQYF. The CDR3 DNA sequence: TGTGCCACCAGCAGGGATAGGACAGCGCAAGAGACCCAGTACTTC.

This clonotype was seen a single time. This chain connects TRBV6-5 to TRBJ2-7; D is undetermined. CDR1 MNHEY and CDR2 SVGAGI come from the germline V gene. This CDR3 contains 13 residues. The V and J ends lost 7 bases and 1 base respectively, with 11 bases between them. The CDR3: CASISGSSYEQYF. CDR3 bases: TGTGCCAGCATTTCAGGTTCTTCCTACGAGCAGTACTTC.

V gene TRBV7-2 combines with J gene TRBJ2-3, with TRBD2 matching 11 bases. Germline CDR1 reads SGHTA; CDR2 reads FQGNSA. V shed 5 bases and J 1 base; nucleotides not matched to a gene: 5. The CDR3 totals 16 residues. The CDR3 is CASSELAGVGTDTQYF. The CDR3 nucleotides read TGTGCCAGCAGCGAACTAGCGGGGGTGGGCACAGATACGCAGTATTTT.

This clonotype was picked up a small number of times. The chain has TRBV28 and TRBJ2-6; perhaps TRBD1 as D (6 bases). Germline CDR1 is MDHEN and CDR2 is SYDVKM. V was clipped by 2 bases and J by 2 bases, with 7 bases between them. The CDR3 covers 15 residues. This CDR3 is CASSLGGPGANVLTF. Here the CDR3 DNA reads TGTGCCAGCAGTTTAGGGGGCCCTGGGGCCAACGTCCTGACTTTC.

The V gene is TRBV18, the J gene TRBJ2-1, with TRBD2 as a possible D gene (5 bases). This CDR3 is built from 15 residues. V shed 2 bases and J shed 0 bases, with 8 bases lying between them. Germline-derived CDR1 and CDR2 are KGHSH and LQKENI. The chain's CDR3 is CASSPSGSSYNEQFF. As DNA, the CDR3 is TGTGCCAGCTCACCAAGCGGTAGCTCCTACAATGAGCAGTTCTTC.

This sequence joins TRBV6-2 or TRBV6-3 and TRBJ2-1, with TRBD2 matching over 10 bases. This CDR3 contains 14 residues. Germline CDR1 MNHEY, CDR2 SVGEGT. Trimming cost V 6 bases and J 3 bases; bases outside gene matches: 2. CDR3 sequence: CASREREGYNEQFF. CDR3 in DNA: TGTGCCAGCAGGGAGCGGGAGGGCTACAATGAGCAGTTCTTC.

The chain has TRBV20-1 and TRBJ2-3; the match to TRBD1 covers 7 bases. J was trimmed by 1 base and V by 4 bases; bases with no gene match: 5. The CDR3 contains 14 residues. In germline, CDR1 is DFQATT, CDR2 SNEGSKA (reference sequence). The CDR3: CSATPGGGTDTQYF. In DNA, the CDR3 is TGCAGTGCTACCCCAGGGGGAGGCACAGATACGCAGTATTTT.

The chain employs TRBV5-1 and TRBJ2-5, with 11 bases aligning to TRBD2. The germline V gene encodes CDR1 SGHRS and CDR2 YFSETQ. J gave up 5 bases and V 0 bases, and 9 bases lay outside the gene matches. This CDR3 is 17 amino acids long. The CDR3: CASSLEVAGGPGETQYF. The CDR3 coding sequence is TGCGCCAGCAGCTTGGAGGTAGCGGGAGGGCCCGGGGAGACCCAGTACTTC.

V is TRBV7-8 and J is TRBJ2-5; D is ambiguous. The ends were cut back, 1 base at V and 1 base at J, with 16 bases in the middle. Germline V CDR1 and CDR2: SGHVS, FQNEAQ. This CDR3 has 17 amino acids. CDR3 sequence reads: CASSLDRDRPPQETQYF. For the CDR3, the DNA is TGTGCCAGCAGCTTAGACCGCGACCGGCCCCCCCAAGAGACCCAGTACTTC.

The chain employs TRBV28 and TRBJ2-1; the match to TRBD2 covers 9 bases. The V gene end was trimmed by 5 bases and the J gene end by 3 bases; junction bases not matched to a gene: 5. The CDR3 spans 15 residues. From germline, CDR1 is MDHEN and CDR2 SYDVKM. Written as DNA, the CDR3 is TGTGCCAGCAGTCACCTGACTAGCGGCTACAATGAGCAGTTCTTC. Translated: CASSHLTSGYNEQFF.

The chain has TRBV5-1 and TRBJ2-5; 8 nucleotides agree with TRBD2. CDR1 is SGHRS and CDR2 is YFSETQ in the germline V gene. With V trimmed by 5 bases and J by 4 bases, 10 bases remained unmatched. The CDR3 loop spans 15 amino acids. The chain's CDR3 is CASRDSGGRGETQYF. DNA of the CDR3: TGCGCCAGCAGGGACTCGGGAGGGCGCGGAGAGACCCAGTACTTC.

V and J are TRBV6-2 or TRBV6-3 and TRBJ2-3; D is ambiguous. Germline CDR1 is MNHEY and CDR2 is SVGEGT. This CDR3 has 13 amino acids. V lost 5 bases and J lost 2, with 8 bases in between. The CDR3 reads CASSPRLTDTQYF. The CDR3 bases are TGTGCCAGCAGTCCGAGACTCACAGATACGCAGTATTTT.

V is TRBV3-1 and J is TRBJ2-7; D remains unclear. Deletions cut 1 base from V and 0 bases from J, with 7 bases between. The CDR3 has 14 amino acids. Germline CDR1 LGHDT, CDR2 YNNKEL (reference sequence). The CDR3 nucleotides read TGTGCCAGCAGCCAAGTCACCCACTCCTACGAGCAGTACTTC. It specifies CASSQVTHSYEQYF.

This sequence joins TRBV6-5 and TRBJ2-1; TRBD1 or TRBD2 may be the D gene (5 bases each). V was clipped by 4 bases and J by 5 bases, with 12 bases between them. This CDR3 has 14 residues. The germline CDR1 and CDR2 sequences are MNHEY and SVGAGI. The CDR3 sequence: CASSLRGLNNEQFF. The CDR3 nucleotides read TGTGCCAGCAGTTTGAGGGGCCTAAACAATGAGCAGTTCTTC.

The chain recombines TRBV13 with TRBJ1-2; weak D call: TRBD1 (5 bases). Deletions cut 5 bases from V and 1 base from J, with 20 bases between. Germline V lookup: CDR1 PRHDT, CDR2 FYEKMQ (reference sequence). CDR3 length: 17 residues. The CDR3 DNA is TGTGCCAGCAGCCGCTTAGCGGGGCTTGCCCTTAACTATGGCTACACCTTC. Translation: CASSRLAGLALNYGYTF.

The gene calls are TRBV9 and TRBJ2-7; D ambiguous. Trimming left V 8 bases short and J 4 bases short, with 13 bases between. This CDR3 spans 12 amino acids. The germline CDR1 and CDR2 sequences are SGDLS and YYNGEE. CDR3 amino acids: CARDYIGYEQYV. CDR3 bases: TGTGCCAGAGATTACATAGGGTACGAGCAGTACGTC.

The V and J genes are TRBV7-9 and TRBJ1-5; TRBD1 matches at 8 bases. Germline trimming cut 6 bases from V and 2 bases from J; bases unmatched to any gene: 6. The CDR3 extends over 15 amino acids. Per the germline V gene, CDR1 is SEHNR and CDR2 is FQNEAQ (reference sequence). The CDR3 region has the DNA TGTGCCAGCAGTGCGACAGGGGCGGGCAATCAGCCCCAGCATTTT. It codes for CASSATGAGNQPQHF.

The chain uses TRBV29-1 and TRBJ2-3; perhaps TRBD2 as D (7 bases). The CDR3 runs to 13 residues. Per the germline V gene, CDR1 is SQVTM and CDR2 is ANQGSEA. Trimming pared 7 bases from V and 6 bases from J, leaving 17 bases between. In nucleotides, the CDR3 is TGCAGCGCCGGGGCGGGGAGGGGGGATACGCAGTATTTT. Its protein is CSAGAGRGDTQYF.

In the case of this clonotype: At one end the junction does not follow the germline gene, possibly because of a read error. The V and J genes are TRBV20-1 and TRBJ2-1, with unresolved D. CDR1 and CDR2 (germline): DFQATT, SNEGSKA (reference sequence). The CDR3 consists of 8 residues. The CDR3 protein is CSAGNSLF. As DNA, the CDR3 is TGCAGTGCCGGTAACAGCCTGTTC.

The genes are TRBV14 and TRBJ1-1, with TRBD1 matching 7 bases. The CDR3 loop spans 18 amino acids. With V trimmed by 4 bases and J by 0 bases, 14 bases remained unmatched. The germline CDR1 and CDR2 sequences are SGHDN and FVKESK. CDR3 bases: TGTGCCAGCAGCCGCAGAGTCCTAGACAGGGTGATGAACACTGAAGCTTTCTTT. Translating it yields CASSRRVLDRVMNTEAFF.

J is TRBJ2-1 and V is TRBV4-1, with D perhaps TRBD1 or TRBD2 (5 bases each). V was trimmed by 0 bases and J by 3 bases, leaving 12 bases between them. The CDR3 has 16 residues. Germline lookup yields CDR1 MGHRA and CDR2 YSYEKL. The CDR3 loop reads CASSQEDVGDYNEQFF. The CDR3 DNA follows: TGCGCCAGCAGCCAAGAGGACGTGGGGGACTACAATGAGCAGTTCTTC.

The chain links TRBV4-3 to TRBJ2-6; D not resolved. Trimming took 1 base from V and 0 from J, leaving 16 bases between them. This CDR3 has 19 amino acids. Germline lookup yields CDR1 LGHNA and CDR2 YSLEER. The CDR3 DNA sequence: TGCGCCAGCAGCCAAGGTTTGGTGCTGGAACCCTCTGGGGCCAACGTCCTGACTTTC. Its translation: CASSQGLVLEPSGANVLTF.

This chain joins TRBV3-1 and TRBJ1-5; a possible D gene is TRBD1 (5 bases). Trimming stripped 8 bases from V and 6 bases from J, with 14 bases between. CDR3 size: 13 residues. Germline V gene sequence: CDR1 LGHDT, CDR2 YNNKEL (reference sequence). The CDR3: CASSPPRGQPQHF. As DNA, the CDR3 is TGTGCCAGCTCCCCTCCGAGGGGTCAGCCCCAGCATTTT.

The V call is TRBV29-1, the J call TRBJ1-1; TRBD1 agrees at 7 bases. Trimming at V came to 1 base and at J to 4 bases, leaving 3 bases not matched to a gene. Per the germline V gene, CDR1 is SQVTM and CDR2 is ANQGSEA. CDR3 length: 13 residues. The CDR3 spells CSVEGEGATEAFF. CDR3 DNA: TGCAGCGTTGAAGGGGAGGGGGCCACTGAAGCTTTCTTT.

V gene TRBV12-3 or TRBV12-4 combines with J gene TRBJ2-1, with a weak D call TRBD2 (5 bases). The CDR3 consists of 13 residues. V lost 4 bases to trimming and J lost 6 bases, with 10 bases between them. Written as DNA, the CDR3 is TGTGCCAGCAGTTCGACTAACTCCAATGAGCAGTTCTTC. It codes for CASSSTNSNEQFF.

The chain is built from TRBV28 and TRBJ2-7; 10 bases map to TRBD1. Germline V gene lookup returns CDR1 MDHEN and CDR2 SYDVKM. Germline trimming cut 5 bases from V and 6 bases from J; bases unmatched to any gene: 13. CDR3 length equals 16 residues. This CDR3 is CASSPPTPGQGFEQYF. CDR3 in DNA: TGTGCCAGCAGTCCCCCCACCCCGGGACAGGGGTTCGAGCAGTACTTC. Supplemented by reference TRBV28 and TRBJ2-7, the full variable domain reads DVKVTQSSRYLVKRTGEKVFLECVQDMDHENMFWYRQDPGLGLRLIYFSYDVKMKEKGDIPEGYSVSREKKERFSLILESASTNQTSMYLCASSPPTPGQGFEQYFGPGTRLTVT.

This sequence joins TRBV5-1 and TRBJ2-1; a possible D gene is TRBD2 (7 bases). CDR1 SGHRS and CDR2 YFSETQ come from the germline V gene. Trimming removed 0 bases at V and 6 bases at J, with 16 bases between. The CDR3 runs to 16 residues. The CDR3 DNA follows: TGCGCCAGCAGCTTGGCCACGGGGGGCCCCGCCAATGAGCAGTTCTTC. Its protein is CASSLATGGPANEQFF. The full variable domain, with the rest looked up from reference TRBV5-1 and TRBJ2-1, is KAGVTQTPRYLIKTRGQQVTLSCSPISGHRSVSWYQQTPGQGLQFLFEYFSETQRNKGNFPGRFSGRQFSNSRSEMNVSTLELGDSALYLCASSLATGGPANEQFFGPGTRLTVL.

The genes are TRBV24-1 and TRBJ2-2; D is ambiguous. There are 11 residues in the CDR3. Germline-derived CDR1 and CDR2 are KGHDR and SFDVKD. Trimming took off 5 bases at V and 6 bases at J, with 3 bases between the two ends. The CDR3 is CATSVAGELFF. CDR3 nucleotides: TGTGCCACCAGTGTCGCCGGGGAGCTGTTTTTT.

The chain joins TRBV12-5 to TRBJ2-1; D ambiguous. The V and J ends lost 6 bases and 6 bases respectively, with 12 bases between them. Germline V CDR1 and CDR2: LGHNT, FRNRAP. CDR3 size: 13 residues. The CDR3 DNA is TGTGCTAGTGGGAATTCCTGGACCAATGAGCAGTTCTTC. Protein: CASGNSWTNEQFF. Together with reference TRBV12-5 and TRBJ2-1, the CDR3 gives the full variable domain: DARVTQTPRHKVTEMGQEVTMRCQPILGHNTVFWYRQTMMQGLELLAYFRNRAPLDDSGMPKDRFSAEMPDATLATLKIQPSEPRDSAVYFCASGNSWTNEQFFGPGTRLTVL.